The entry that follows covers one TCR beta chain sequence. The antigen is undetermined. Some clones are missing from TCRdb's copy, which holds only in-frame ones; the method was immunoSEQ multiplex PCR. The profile covers tens of thousands of clones, with 70% to 90% appearing a single time and about 13% taken by the ten largest. This record belongs to a study of OX40 agonist ivuxolimab in advanced cancers. Whole-study context: It was permissible to have had prior anti-PD-1, anti-PD-L1 or anti-CTLA-4 therapy, and around 40% had some.

Study observations and caveats: Averaged across samples, CD8+ T cells carried more expanded clones than CD4+ did.

The sample in question was CD4+ or CD8+ T cells sorted from blood, obtained in a trial of the OX40 agonist ivuxolimab. The source is an adult with an advanced solid tumor such as melanoma, head and neck, liver or kidney cancer.

CDR3 in DNA: TGTGCCAGCAGCCAGGGCGGGCTAGCGGGAGGCTGGTACTACGAGCAGTACTTC. Its translation is CASSQGGLAGGWYYEQYF. The chain uses TRBV11-2 and TRBJ2-7; 11 nucleotides line up with TRBD2. V shed 5 bases and J 3 bases; nucleotides not matched to a gene: 15. Germline-derived CDR1 and CDR2 are SGHAT and FQNNGV. This CDR3 is 18 amino acids long.